The sequence of this T cell receptor (beta chain) was determined in a study of technical replicates of blood from several donors (TCRdb year 2017). On this clone: There is no known antigen for this receptor. No qualities accompany the bases; no much larger clone lies one base away.

CDR1 MNHNS and CDR2 SASEGT are derived from the germline V gene. V lost 7 bases and J lost 4 bases, and the count of bases not matched to a germline gene is 10. The CDR3 has 15 amino acids, counting the end cysteine and phenylalanine. The retained sequence is limited to the CDR3, 45 bases, with the frame set at the first base. Library construction relied on the immunoSEQ multiplex PCR assay. The table was pulled from immuneACCESS by TCRdb, which kept in-frame rearrangements only. Such tables lose some clones; where checked, under half of the loss comes from unresolved V genes, and the rest has no known cause. In this sample the table shows some 49,000 clones, more than 85% of which occur a single time. The ten largest clones add up to around 3.6% of the sample.

Sequenced: PBMCs. The V gene is TRBV6-1 and the J gene is TRBJ1-1, and TRBD1 aligns with 9 junction nucleotides. The source of this sequence is a human donor in good health. Some clones in this sample may be carry-over from other donors' samples. The CDR3 protein is CASTPIQGAGTEAFF. The DNA sequence follows: TGTGCCAGCACACCGATACAGGGGGCGGGCACTGAAGCTTTCTTT.